This T cell receptor beta chain was identified in a study of CD8 T cells in Susac syndrome (dated by TCRdb to about 2019). In the study overall: Among the Susac syndrome patients who were sequenced, clinically active disease was present in six and clinical remission was observed in under ten. At blood withdrawal, Susac syndrome patients were therapy-naive, treated with corticosteroids (with IVIg additionally given to some), or treated with IVIg alone. Repertoire sequencing was used to test whether CD8+ T cell activation and differentiation in Susac syndrome was antigen driven. What the authors observed across the whole study: The study acknowledged that relatively few individuals were included in the TCR sequencing and HLA analysis. In the CD4+ T cell repertoire of Susac syndrome patients, clonal expansion was not detected.

RNA was extracted using the RNeasy kit, and about 0.45 to 1 ug of the RNA was reverse transcribed with random hexamers. The immunoSEQ multiplex PCR assay, which covers 54 Vbeta and 13 Jbeta segments, was used to amplify TCR beta CDR3 regions. PCR amplification bias was corrected using a synthetic template baseline for primer optimization and computational correction. On the study's bioinformatics: Reads were annotated to V, D and J genes per IMGT and analyzed with immunoSEQ Analyzer, keeping only productive sequences. To calculate clonality, Shannon entropy was normalized by log2 of the number of productive unique sequences and then subtracted from one. Public and private clones were assessed among the 100 most prevalent clones of each patient and control. Susac-specific clones were defined as absent from healthy and MS cohorts, over a thousand published viral clones and other ImmuneACCESS disease sequences. TCRdb reprocessed the public reads (quality trimming at Q25 with fastp, clone calling with MiXCR) and kept in-frame beta chains. CDR3 protein sequences are deduplicated, and each keeps its most common genes and DNA. What appears here as the V and J calls and clone size reflects TCRdb's work, not the paper's. Within this sample are fewer than 200,000 distinct CDR3 sequences, with around 90% of them counted one time only. Approximately 0.086% of the sample is taken by the ten largest.

High-throughput TCR beta sequencing profiled peripheral blood CD8+ and CD4+ T cells from healthy donors, Susac syndrome patients and multiple sclerosis patients. Recently defined diagnostic criteria for definite or probable disease were met by the Susac syndrome patients. Bulk CD8+ and CD4+ T cells were purified by magnetic negative isolation, while CD8+ TEMRA cells were enriched using FACS. Blood was drawn into EDTA tubes, processed within 24 hours, and PBMCs were isolated by density gradient centrifugation. PBMCs intended for TCR sequencing were frozen in liquid nitrogen and were later thawed in a 37 degrees C water bath. The sorted or isolated CD4+, CD8+ and CD8+ TEMRA cells had a purity of 90% or higher. The germline V gene supplies CDR1 LGHNT and CDR2 FRNRAP. The cysteine opens and the phenylalanine closes a CDR3 of 15 amino acids. Only the CDR3 DNA stays, 45 bases, in frame from base 1. The germline ends are 12 bases apart after V is trimmed by 3 bases and J by 1 base.

Comment on this clonotype: Its antigen remains unidentified. It has no much larger one-base neighbor in the sample; base qualities were not kept.

This TCR came from a human donor with Susac syndrome. Sequenced sample: CD4+ T cells from PBMCs. The V gene is TRBV12-5 and the J gene is TRBJ1-1; the D gene is unclear. CDR3 reads: CASGFPYGRNTEAFF. The DNA sequence reads TGTGCTAGTGGTTTCCCCTATGGGAGGAACACTGAAGCTTTCTTT. The reference TRBV12-5 and TRBJ1-1 proteins fill in what lies around the CDR3, so the full variable domain reads DARVTQTPRHKVTEMGQEVTMRCQPILGHNTVFWYRQTMMQGLELLAYFRNRAPLDDSGMPKDRFSAEMPDATLATLKIQPSEPRDSAVYFCASGFPYGRNTEAFFGQGTRLTVV.